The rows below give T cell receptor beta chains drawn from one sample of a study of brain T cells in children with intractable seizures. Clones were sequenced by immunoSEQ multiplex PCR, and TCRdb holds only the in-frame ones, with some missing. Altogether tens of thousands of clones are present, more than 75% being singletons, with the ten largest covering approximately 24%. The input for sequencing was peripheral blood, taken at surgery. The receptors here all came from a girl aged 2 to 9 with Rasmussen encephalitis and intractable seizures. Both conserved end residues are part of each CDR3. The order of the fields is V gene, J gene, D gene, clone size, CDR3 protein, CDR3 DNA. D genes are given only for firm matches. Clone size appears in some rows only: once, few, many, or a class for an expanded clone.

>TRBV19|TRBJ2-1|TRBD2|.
CATSHPTSGGLGGQFF
TGTGCCACTTCTCACCCCACTAGCGGGGGACTCGGTGGGCAGTTCTTC
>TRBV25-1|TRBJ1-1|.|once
CASSEEVYTEAFF
TGTGCCAGCAGTGAGGAGGTTTACACTGAAGCTTTCTTT
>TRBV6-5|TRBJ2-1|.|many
CASSPLLGYNEQFF
TGTGCCAGCAGTCCTCTCTTGGGCTACAATGAGCAGTTCTTC
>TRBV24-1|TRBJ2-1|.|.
CATSVSRTALVNEQFF
TGTGCCACCAGTGTCTCCCGAACGGCCTTGGTAAATGAGCAGTTCTTC
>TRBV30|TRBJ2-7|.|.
CAWSPGTYEQYF
TGTGCCTGGAGTCCGGGGACCTACGAGCAGTACTTC
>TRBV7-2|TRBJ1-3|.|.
CASSLRTGTDVGSGNTIYF
TGTGCCAGCAGCTTAAGAACAGGGACGGACGTTGGGTCTGGAAACACCATATATTTT
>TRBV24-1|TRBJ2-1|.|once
CATREGDEQFF
TGTGCCACCAGGGAAGGGGATGAGCAGTTCTTC
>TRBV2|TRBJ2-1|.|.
CASSEGRGNEQFF
TGTGCCAGCAGTGAAGGTCGGGGCAATGAGCAGTTCTTC
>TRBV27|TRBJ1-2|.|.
CASSLSSGRGGYTF
TGTGCCAGCAGTTTATCGTCGGGGCGGGGTGGCTACACCTTC
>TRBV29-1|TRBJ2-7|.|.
CSVVADSYEQYF
TGCAGCGTTGTAGCGGACTCCTACGAGCAGTACTTC
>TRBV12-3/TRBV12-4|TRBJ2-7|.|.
CASSLGGRYEQYF
TGTGCCAGCAGTTTAGGGGGGCGGTACGAGCAGTACTTC
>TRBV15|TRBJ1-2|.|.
CATSRDPTVYGYTF
TGTGCCACCAGCAGAGATCCAACAGTCTATGGCTACACCTTC
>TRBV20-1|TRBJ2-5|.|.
CSAQETQYF
TGCAGTGCTCAAGAGACCCAGTACTTC
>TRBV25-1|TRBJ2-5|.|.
CASSERAIQETQYF
TGTGCCAGCAGTGAACGGGCCATCCAAGAGACCCAGTACTTC
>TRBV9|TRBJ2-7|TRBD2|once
CASSVGIDSGVYEQYF
TGTGCCAGCAGCGTAGGCATCGATAGCGGGGTTTACGAGCAGTACTTC
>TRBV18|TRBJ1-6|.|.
CASTQSSYNSPLHF
TGTGCCAGCACACAGAGCTCCTATAATTCACCCCTCCACTTT
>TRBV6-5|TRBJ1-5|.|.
CASSSGTHFQPQHF
TGTGCCAGCAGTTCCGGGACTCATTTTCAGCCCCAGCATTTT
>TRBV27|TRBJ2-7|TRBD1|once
CASSCCPWTGLTYEQYF
TGTGCCAGCAGTTGTTGCCCATGGACAGGGTTAACCTACGAGCAGTACTTC
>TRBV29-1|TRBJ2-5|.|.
CSAGAETQYF
TGCAGCGCCGGAGCAGAGACCCAGTACTTC
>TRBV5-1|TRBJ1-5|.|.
CASSPGLNQPQHF
TGCGCCAGCAGCCCAGGGCTAAATCAGCCCCAGCATTTT
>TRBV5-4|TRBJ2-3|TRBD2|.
CASSGTSGGHTQYF
TGTGCCAGCAGCGGGACTAGCGGGGGGCATACGCAGTATTTT
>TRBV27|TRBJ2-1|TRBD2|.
CASKGTSGRSISYNEQFF
TGTGCCAGCAAGGGGACTAGCGGGAGGAGCATATCCTACAATGAGCAGTTCTTC
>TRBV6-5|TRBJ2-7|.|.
CASSYGGALYEQYF
TGTGCCAGCAGTTACGGGGGGGCACTATACGAGCAGTACTTC
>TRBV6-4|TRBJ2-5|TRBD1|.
CAGPGQGASTETQYF
TGTGCCGGTCCCGGACAGGGGGCGAGTACGGAGACCCAGTACTTC
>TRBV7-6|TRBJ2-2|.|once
CASSSYTGELFF
TGTGCCAGCAGCTCATATACCGGGGAGCTGTTTTTT
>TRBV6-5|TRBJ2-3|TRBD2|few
CASSYFPSGRADTQYF
TGTGCCAGCAGTTACTTCCCTAGCGGGAGGGCAGATACGCAGTATTTT
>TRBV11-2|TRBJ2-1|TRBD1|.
CASSLGDSSYNEQFF
TGTGCCAGCAGCCTTGGGGACAGTTCCTACAATGAGCAGTTCTTC
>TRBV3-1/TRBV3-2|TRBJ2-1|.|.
CASSHSNAEQFF
TGTGCCAGCAGCCACTCCAACGCTGAGCAGTTCTTC
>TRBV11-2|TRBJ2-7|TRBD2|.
CASSFGAGVSYEQYF
TGTGCCAGCAGCTTCGGAGCGGGAGTTTCCTACGAGCAGTACTTC
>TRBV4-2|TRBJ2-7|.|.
CASSQEPGGYEQYF
TGTGCCAGCAGCCAAGAACCCGGGGGATACGAGCAGTACTTC
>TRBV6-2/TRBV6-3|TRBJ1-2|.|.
CASSYGQVGYTF
TGTGCCAGCAGTTACGGTCAGGTTGGCTACACCTTC